What follows are 14 T cell receptor beta chains derived from one specimen sequenced in a study of blood T cell repertoires in COVID-19. Clones were read by immunoSEQ multiplex PCR, and TCRdb kept only the in-frame ones, dropping some. The sample includes approximately 77,000 clones, around 90% seen only once; the top ten take 4.6%. Sequenced material: peripheral blood. The origin of the receptors is a man between 50 and 59 years old with active COVID-19.

Written as DNA, the CDR3 is TGTGCCGCCCAGGGGGGAAAGACAGATACGCAGTATTTT. As protein: CAAQGGKTDTQYF. The chain is built from TRBV7-9 and TRBJ2-3; possible D gene TRBD1, 7 bases. The CDR3 length is 13 residues. The germline gives CDR1 SEHNR, CDR2 FQNEAQ (reference sequence). The V end was cut by 11 bases, the J end by 3 bases, with 15 bases between.

The genes are TRBV11-2 and TRBJ1-3; TRBD1 aligns across 8 bases. V lost 1 base and J lost 4; bases outside the gene matches: 6. Per the germline V gene, CDR1 is SGHAT and CDR2 is FQNNGV. The length of the CDR3 is 16 residues. DNA for the CDR3: TGTGCCAGCAGCTTAGGTTGGACAGGGCTGGGAAACACCATATATTTT. This gives the protein CASSLGWTGLGNTIYF. Full variable domain (rest looked up from reference TRBV11-2 and TRBJ1-3): EAGVAQSPRYKIIEKRQSVAFWCNPISGHATLYWYQQILGQGPKLLIQFQNNGVVDDSQLPKDRFSAERLKGVDSTLKIQPAKLEDSAVYLCASSLGWTGLGNTIYFGEGSWLTVV.

The V call is TRBV4-1, the J call TRBJ2-1; 8 bases agree with TRBD1. The germline CDR1 and CDR2 sequences are MGHRA and YSYEKL. Trimming cost V 3 bases and J 8 bases; bases outside gene matches: 6. The CDR3 loop spans 14 amino acids. The CDR3 protein is CASSHQDREDEQFF. CDR3 in DNA: TGCGCCAGCAGCCACCAGGACAGGGAGGATGAGCAGTTCTTC.

The count of this clone is one. This chain links TRBV7-2 with TRBJ1-1; D gene unclear. CDR3 size: 14 residues. Deletions cut 1 base from V and 2 bases from J, with 8 bases between. CDR1 is SGHTA and CDR2 is FQGNSA in the germline V gene. CDR3 sequence reads: CASSLVGSNTEAFF. In DNA form, the CDR3 reads TGTGCCAGCAGCTTAGTAGGGAGTAACACTGAAGCTTTCTTT.

The chain combines TRBV27 with TRBJ2-7; maybe TRBD2 (6 bases). The germline gives CDR1 MNHEY, CDR2 SMNVEV (reference sequence). The CDR3 runs to 11 residues. Between the trimmed V and J ends, which lost 3 bases and 7 bases, there was a span of 7 bases. CDR3 coding DNA: TGTGCCAGCAGTTTCCGGGGGGAGCAGTACTTC. Translating it yields CASSFRGEQYF.

This rearrangement joins TRBV5-4 to TRBJ2-5; 7 nucleotides line up with TRBD2. V dropped 2 bases and J dropped 0; count of bases not matched to a gene: 4. The length of the CDR3 is 15 residues. In germline, CDR1 is SGHNT, CDR2 YYREEE (reference sequence). CDR3 sequence reads: CASSFTAGHQETQYF. For the CDR3, the DNA is TGTGCCAGCAGCTTTACAGCGGGGCACCAAGAGACCCAGTACTTC. Using reference TRBV5-4 and TRBJ2-5 for the parts outside the CDR3, the full variable domain is ETGVTQSPTHLIKTRGQQVTLRCSSQSGHNTVSWYQQALGQGPQFIFQYYREEENGRGNFPPRFSGLQFPNYSSELNVNALELDDSALYLCASSFTAGHQETQYFGPGTRLLVL.

This clone was observed a handful of times. V gene TRBV4-3 combines with J gene TRBJ2-5; maybe TRBD2 (6 bases). Trimming left V 1 base short and J 5 bases short, with 11 bases between. CDR1 LGHNA and CDR2 YSLEER come from the germline V gene. CDR3 length equals 14 residues. CDR3 amino acids: CASSQARGDETQYF. In DNA form, the CDR3 reads TGCGCCAGCAGCCAAGCGCGGGGCGACGAGACCCAGTACTTC.

The J gene is TRBJ2-2, the V gene TRBV7-3, with 12 bases that match TRBD2. J gave up 7 bases and V 4 bases, and 7 bases lay outside the gene matches. This CDR3 contains 16 residues. Germline loops: CDR1 SGHTA, CDR2 FQGTGA. CDR3 sequence reads: CASSSRTSGTSGELFF. CDR3 sequence (DNA): TGTGCCAGCAGCTCCCGGACTAGCGGGACTAGCGGGGAGCTGTTTTTT.

The rearrangement links TRBV5-1 to TRBJ2-1, with D tentatively TRBD1 (6 bases). The CDR3 consists of 17 residues. Trimming took 3 bases from V and 4 from J, leaving 20 bases between them. Germline assignment: CDR1 SGHRS and CDR2 YFSETQ. For the CDR3, the DNA is TGCGCCAGCAGCTCACTCCCCAGACCACAGGGATACAATGAGCAGTTCTTC. Its protein product is CASSSLPRPQGYNEQFF.

This chain connects TRBV4-2 to TRBJ2-7; the match to TRBD2 covers 9 bases. Germline V gene sequence: CDR1 LGHNA, CDR2 YNFKEQ. The CDR3 is 14 amino acids. The V and J ends lost 2 bases and 3 bases, in that order; junction bases with no gene match: 2. The CDR3 is CASSQPAGGYEQYF. CDR3 nucleotides: TGTGCCAGCAGCCAACCAGCGGGAGGCTACGAGCAGTACTTC.

The V and J genes are TRBV5-1 and TRBJ2-7; D ambiguous. This CDR3 contains 14 residues. From germline, CDR1 is SGHRS and CDR2 YFSETQ. Trimming shortened V by 0 bases and J by 3 bases, and 10 bases separated the two germline ends. CDR3 nucleotide sequence: TGCGCCAGCAGCTTGGACCCTAATATCTACGAGCAGTACTTC. It translates to CASSLDPNIYEQYF.

The CDR3 protein is CASSQSGARGGYTF. CDR3 DNA sequence: TGTGCCAGCAGCCAATCAGGGGCTAGAGGGGGCTACACCTTC. The genes are TRBV3-1 (or the pseudogene TRBV3-2) and TRBJ1-2, with TRBD1 as a possible D gene (6 bases). Looked up from germline, CDR1 is LGHDT and CDR2 is YNNKEL (reference sequence). The CDR3 is made up of 14 amino acids. V was pared by 2 bases and J by 8 bases, with 15 bases between.

The J gene is TRBJ1-6, the V gene TRBV7-9; tentative D call: TRBD1 (5 bases). In germline, CDR1 is SEHNR, CDR2 FQNEAQ (reference sequence). The CDR3 has 15 residues. V lost 5 bases, J lost 7 bases, and 15 bases lay in between. The CDR3 region is CASSPLFQGNSPLHF. For the CDR3, the DNA is TGTGCCAGCAGCCCGTTGTTCCAGGGAAATTCACCCCTCCACTTT.

V usage is TRBV28 and J usage is TRBJ2-7, with a possible D match to TRBD1 (6 bases). V shed 5 bases and J shed 2 bases, with 13 bases lying between them. Germline values: CDR1 MDHEN, CDR2 SYDVKM. The CDR3 has 14 amino acids. Here the CDR3 reads CASSPGQRTYEQYF. The CDR3 DNA reads TGTGCCAGCAGTCCCGGACAGCGCACCTACGAGCAGTACTTC.